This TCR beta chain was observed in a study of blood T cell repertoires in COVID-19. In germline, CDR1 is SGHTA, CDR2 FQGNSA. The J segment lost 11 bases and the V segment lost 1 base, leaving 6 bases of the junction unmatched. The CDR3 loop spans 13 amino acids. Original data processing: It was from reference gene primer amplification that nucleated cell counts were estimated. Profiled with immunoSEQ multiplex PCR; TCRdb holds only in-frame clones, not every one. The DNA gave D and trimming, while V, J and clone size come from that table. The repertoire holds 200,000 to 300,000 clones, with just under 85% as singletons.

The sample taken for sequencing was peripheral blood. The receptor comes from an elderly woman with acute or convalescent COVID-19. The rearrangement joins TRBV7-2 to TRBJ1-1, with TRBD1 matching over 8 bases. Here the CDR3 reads CASSLVQGAGAFF. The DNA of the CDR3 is TGTGCCAGCAGCTTAGTCCAGGGGGCCGGTGCTTTCTTT.